This TCR beta chain was retrieved from a study of T-cell reconstitution after alpha-beta-depleted transplantation in children listed by TCRdb under 2016. Regarding the complete study: Using TCR repertoire profiling, the study followed T-cell immune reconstitution in a quantitative way in children after TCRalphabeta/CD19-depleted allogeneic hematopoietic cell transplantation.

V is cut by 4 bases and J by 3 bases, and the space between the germline ends is 13 bases. The CDR3 starts with the cysteine, ends with the phenylalanine, and has 15 residues. Only the CDR3 region is kept as DNA, spanning 45 bases read in frame from base 1. The protocol used for the library was PCR. Sequencing was performed on an Illumina HiSeq 2500. To normalize quantification of the TCRbeta repertoire, the TCR libraries were built with molecular barcoding that relied on unique molecular identifiers. The public sequencing data were trimmed at Q25 with fastp and processed into clonotypes with MiXCR by TCRdb, which kept only in-frame beta chains. CDR3 protein sequences are deduplicated, and each keeps its most common genes and DNA. The sample records roughly 590,000 distinct CDR3 sequences, over 15% of which are singletons. The ten biggest clones cover over 0.95% of the sample. This clonotype was counted ten times or more. It has no known antigen specificity. It has no much larger one-base neighbor in the sample; base qualities were not kept.

The source material was PBMCs from the stem cell graft donor, sampled from the stem cell graft. The receptor chain draws on TRBV12-3 or TRBV12-4 and TRBJ2-1; TRBD2 is a weak D gene call, 5 bases matching. The origin of this receptor is a human donor who donated a stem cell graft to a child with acute myeloid leukemia. The CDR3 loop reads CASSSSWWVYNEQFF. The DNA sequence reads TGTGCCAGCAGTTCTAGCTGGTGGGTCTACAATGAGCAGTTCTTC.